This T cell receptor beta chain comes out of a study of vaccination effects on CD4 cells after COVID-19. CDR3 size: 15 residues. Between the trimmed V and J ends, which lost 3 bases and 7 bases, there was a span of 13 bases. CDR1 and CDR2 (germline): MDHEN, SYDVKM. Culture lasted around eleven days before CD4+ T cell isolation. Each participant was given two doses of one vaccine (BNT162b2 or mRNA-1273). Using immunoSEQ multiplex PCR, the repertoire was profiled, and TCRdb retains in-frame clones only, with some absent. Of under 35,000 clones listed, around two thirds are singletons. As concerns this clone: The antigen is not known.

The specimen comprised CD4+ T cells from PBMCs cultured without peptide, sampled after COVID-19 vaccination. The clonotype comes from a human donor who received a COVID-19 vaccine. V and J are TRBV28 and TRBJ1-6; the D is unclear. CDR3 protein: CASSFRAAGNSPLHF. The CDR3 DNA reads as TGTGCCAGCAGTTTTAGGGCCGCCGGGAATTCACCCCTCCACTTT.